The text below deals with one T cell receptor beta chain. The target antigen is unknown. This sample stems from a study of T cell clonotyping in hematopoietic cell transplantation. Findings and limits, study-wide: Without cell sorting, CD4 versus CD8 contributions remain unresolved. Pathologically expanded recipient clonotypes increased progressively from day 30 to day 180 as diversity fell. At the given depth, recipient repertoires were over 97% de novo clonotypes. Graft donor and pretransplant recipient Inverse Simpson Index values predicted broader posttransplant TCR diversity.

This table comes from immunoSEQ multiplex PCR, and its TCRdb copy is limited to in-frame clones, with some not included. The sample shows tens of thousands of clones, around 94% of them seen only once. Sequencing was carried out using peripheral blood mononuclear cells. This receptor was identified in a woman aged 45-60 years in good health. Some clones in this sample may be carry-over from other donors' samples.

In DNA form, the CDR3 reads TGTGCCAGCAGCTTGGGGTTAGAGAATCAGCCCCAGCATTTT. As protein: CASSLGLENQPQHF. The chain combines TRBV7-9 with TRBJ1-5; D ambiguous. Germline CDR1 reads SEHNR; CDR2 reads FQNEAQ (reference sequence). This CDR3 spans 14 amino acids. V lost 3 bases to trimming and J lost 4 bases, with 10 bases between them.